This T cell receptor beta chain emerged from a study of T cells in tumors after PD-1 blockade. Study at large: During anti-PD-1 treatment, some patients continued daily vismodegib 150 mg.

The method was immunoSEQ multiplex PCR; TCRdb's version includes in-frame clones alone and lacks a portion of them. This sample has just under 65,000 clones, with less than 85% found just once. The CDR3 is made up of 11 amino acids. CDR1 and CDR2 from the germline V gene are MRHNA and SNTAGT. Between the trimmed V and J ends, which lost 2 bases and 2 bases, there was a span of 0 bases. The TCR was taken from a human donor with basal cell carcinoma. The gene calls are TRBV6-4 and TRBJ1-2; D uncertain. The source was PBMCs, collected after anti-PD-1 treatment. CDR3 sequence (DNA): TGTGCCAGCAGTGACAACTATGGCTACACCTTC. It yields the protein CASSDNYGYTF.